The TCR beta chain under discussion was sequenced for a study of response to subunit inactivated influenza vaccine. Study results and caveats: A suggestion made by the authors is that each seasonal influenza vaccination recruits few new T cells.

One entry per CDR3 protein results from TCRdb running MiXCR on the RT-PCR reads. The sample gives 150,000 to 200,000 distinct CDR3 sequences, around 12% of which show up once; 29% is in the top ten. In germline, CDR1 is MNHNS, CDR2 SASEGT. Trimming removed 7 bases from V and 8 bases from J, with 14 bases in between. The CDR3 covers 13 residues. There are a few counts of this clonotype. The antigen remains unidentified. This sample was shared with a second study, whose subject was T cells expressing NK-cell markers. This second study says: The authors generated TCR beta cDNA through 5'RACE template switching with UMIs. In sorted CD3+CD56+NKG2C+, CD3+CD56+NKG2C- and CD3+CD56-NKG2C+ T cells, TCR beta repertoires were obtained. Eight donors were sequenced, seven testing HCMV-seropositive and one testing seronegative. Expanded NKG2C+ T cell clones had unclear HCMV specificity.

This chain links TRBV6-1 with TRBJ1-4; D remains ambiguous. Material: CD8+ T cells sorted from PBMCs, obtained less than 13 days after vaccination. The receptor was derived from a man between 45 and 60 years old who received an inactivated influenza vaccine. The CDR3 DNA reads TGTGCCAGCAAAGGGATTCTTAGCGAAAAACTGTTTTTT. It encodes CASKGILSEKLFF.